The 8 T cell receptor beta chains below all came from one sample that was sequenced in a study of T cell repertoires in cytomegalovirus infection (dated by TCRdb to between 2019 and 2020). The run used an Illumina HiSeq 1500. In TCRdb, the public reads were trimmed at Q25 with fastp and aligned with MiXCR, with productive beta chains retained. One record per CDR3 amino acid sequence lists the most common genes and DNA. In this sample the table shows roughly 720,000 distinct CDR3 sequences, roughly 35% of which occur a single time. 2.5% to 3.5% of the sample is taken by the ten largest. Sequences were obtained from PBMCs. These receptors were obtained from a human donor in good health (CMV status not recorded). Some clones in this sample may be carry-over from other donors' samples.

V gene TRBV27 combines with J gene TRBJ2-7, with TRBD1 identical over 8 bases. Losses at the gene ends were 7 bases for V and 0 bases for J; bases not matched to a gene: 14. The germline V gene encodes CDR1 MNHEY and CDR2 SMNVEV (reference sequence). The CDR3 length is 17 residues. The CDR3 DNA sequence: TGTGCCAGCATGCACTTCCCCGGGGACAGGAGCTCCTACGAGCAGTACTTC. It is translated as CASMHFPGDRSSYEQYF.

This clonotype was observed once. J is TRBJ2-3 and V is TRBV7-2; the D is unclear. This CDR3 region has 12 residues. Deletions cut 4 bases from V and 8 bases from J, with 10 bases between. Germline V gene lookup returns CDR1 SGHTA and CDR2 FQGNSA. The CDR3 is CASSSDRATQYF. The CDR3 DNA sequence: TGTGCCAGCAGCTCCGACCGGGCTACGCAGTATTTT.

This clonotype was counted many times. This chain joins TRBV7-2 and TRBJ2-2, with 12 bases fitting TRBD2. The CDR3 consists of 18 residues. V was pared by 2 bases and J by 5 bases, with 9 bases of the junction left unmatched. Germline assignment: CDR1 SGHTA and CDR2 FQGNSA. The CDR3 DNA is TGTGCCAGCAGCTTAAGTCTAGCGGGGGGGGCGCGGACCGGGGAGCTGTTTTTT. This encodes CASSLSLAGGARTGELFF.

A few counts support this clonotype. The rearrangement links TRBV3-1 to TRBJ2-7, with TRBD1 matching 10 bases. This CDR3 is 15 amino acids long. V was pared by 4 bases and J by 2 bases, with 5 bases of the junction left unmatched. CDR1 is LGHDT, CDR2 YNNKEL, per germline (reference sequence). The CDR3 loop is CASSPRDRGTYEQYF. In nucleotides, the CDR3 is TGTGCCAGCAGCCCCCGGGACAGGGGAACCTACGAGCAGTACTTC.

This clonotype occurred once. The rearrangement joins TRBV6-6 to TRBJ1-4, with unresolved D. The germline V gene has CDR1 MNHNY and CDR2 SVGAGI (reference sequence). The CDR3 runs to 11 residues. Trimming removed 6 bases at V and 8 bases at J, with 7 bases between. CDR3 coding DNA: TGTGCCAGCAGGGAGTTGGAAAAACTGTTTTTT. It is translated as CASRELEKLFF.

The chain uses TRBV7-3 and TRBJ1-2; 7 nucleotides align to TRBD1. The CDR3 spans 14 residues. Germline V lookup: CDR1 SGHTA, CDR2 FQGTGA. After removal of 0 bases from V and 6 bases from J, the junction contained 4 bases not matched to a gene. The CDR3 DNA follows: TGTGCCAGCAGCTTAACAGGGGGCGTCGATGGCTACACCTTC. Its protein is CASSLTGGVDGYTF.

The genes are TRBV4-1 and TRBJ2-7; tentatively, D is TRBD1 (7 bases). V was trimmed by 2 bases and J by 1 base, leaving 18 bases between them. The CDR3 totals 17 residues. Per germline, CDR1 MGHRA and CDR2 YSYEKL. The CDR3 DNA reads TGCGCCAGCAGCCAACCGAATCGGGGGACAGTATCCTACGAGCAGTACTTC. Protein: CASSQPNRGTVSYEQYF.

Many counts were recorded for this clonotype. The V call is TRBV12-3 or TRBV12-4, the J call TRBJ1-1; D gene unclear. The CDR3 extends over 15 amino acids. Trimming left V 1 base short and J 0 bases short, with 9 bases between. The CDR3 protein is CASSLGRTLNTEAFF. CDR3 DNA sequence: TGTGCCAGCAGTTTAGGAAGGACGTTGAACACTGAAGCTTTCTTT.